The following is a TCR beta chain sequence with its context. This entry belongs to a study of early T cells in non-severe SARS-CoV-2 infection. TCRdb called the 5' RACE reads again in MiXCR, with one record for every CDR3 protein. There are 65,000 to 85,000 distinct CDR3 sequences in the sample; roughly 13% occur only once, and around 1.1% lies in the top ten. Trimming left V 5 bases short and J 4 bases short, with 14 bases between. The CDR3 consists of 14 residues. Germline CDR1 is MNHEY and CDR2 is SVGAGI. The TCR sequence derives from an adult who was a healthcare worker with PCR-confirmed SARS-CoV-2 infection or an uninfected control (not recorded which). The sample comprised whole blood. The chain joins TRBV6-5 to TRBJ1-2; no clear D gene. For the CDR3, the DNA is TGTGCCAGCAGTCTTAGCACGGGAAGCTATGGCTACACCTTC. Encoded protein: CASSLSTGSYGYTF.